These 12 T cell receptor beta chains were all obtained from the same sample, sequenced in a study of cytomegalovirus exposure and HLA in healthy donors. The PCR used 60 Vbeta and 13 Jbeta primers. The protocol was immunoSEQ multiplex PCR, while the TCRdb copy is restricted to in-frame clones and leaves out a portion. The table lists 100,000 or so clones, approximately 76% of them singletons. Sequences were obtained from PBMCs. The receptors were gathered from a man aged 40-49 years in good health and CMV-seronegative.

CDR3 nucleotide sequence: TGTGCCAGCAGCTCCTACGCCGGGACAGGGACCACAGATACGCAGTATTTT. The encoded protein is CASSSYAGTGTTDTQYF. The rearrangement links TRBV5-4 to TRBJ2-3, with TRBD1 matching over 9 bases. The CDR3 runs to 17 residues. Germline assignment: CDR1 SGHNT and CDR2 YYREEE (reference sequence). Germline trimming cut 3 bases from V and 2 bases from J; bases unmatched to any gene: 10.

The rearrangement uses TRBV9 and TRBJ2-3; TRBD2 aligns across 9 bases. V lost 0 bases, J lost 2 bases, and 4 bases stayed unmatched. The CDR3 length is 16 residues. The V gene's germline CDR1 is SGDLS and CDR2 YYNGEE. The CDR3 spells CASSVAAGGTTDTQYF. The CDR3 DNA reads as TGTGCCAGCAGCGTAGCAGCGGGGGGAACCACAGATACGCAGTATTTT.

The V call is TRBV7-9, the J call TRBJ2-1, with 8 bases fitting TRBD1. CDR3 length: 17 amino acids. The germline V gene encodes CDR1 SEHNR and CDR2 FQNEAQ (reference sequence). The V and J ends lost 3 bases and 5 bases, in that order; junction bases with no gene match: 12. CDR3: CASSFGFGRGHDNEQFF. The DNA for the CDR3 is TGTGCCAGCAGCTTTGGTTTTGGCAGGGGGCACGACAATGAGCAGTTCTTC.

The CDR3 reads CAWNGGVKETQYF. The DNA for the CDR3 is TGTGCCTGGAACGGAGGGGTAAAAGAGACCCAGTACTTC. The chain uses TRBV30 and TRBJ2-5, with D possibly matching TRBD2 (6 bases). Trimming took off 4 bases at V and 3 bases at J, with 12 bases between the two ends. The CDR3 has 13 residues. CDR1 and CDR2 from the germline V gene are GTSNPN and SVGIG (reference sequence).

The chain uses TRBV6-1 and TRBJ2-1; D gene unclear. In germline, CDR1 is MNHNS, CDR2 SASEGT. The V end lost 6 bases, the J end lost 2 bases, and 5 bases lay between the germline ends. The CDR3 is made up of 12 amino acids. CDR3 DNA sequence: TGTGCCAGCAGCGAGACCTACAATGAGCAGTTCTTC. It specifies CASSETYNEQFF.

A note on this clone: Its ends do not fully match the called genes, so a read error is possible. V usage is TRBV7-9 and J usage is TRBJ2-7; 9 bases are shared with TRBD1. The germline gives CDR1 SEHNR, CDR2 FQNEAQ (reference sequence). This CDR3 is built from 15 residues. The CDR3 DNA follows: TGTTCCAGCAGCTTAGCCGGGACAGGGAGCTACGAGCAGTACTTC. Translated, it gives CSSSLAGTGSYEQYF.

J is TRBJ1-3 and V is TRBV2, with TRBD1 matching over 7 bases. Germline trimming cut 0 bases from V and 4 bases from J; bases unmatched to any gene: 0. The V gene's germline CDR1 is SNHLY and CDR2 FYNNEI. The CDR3 contains 14 residues. In DNA, the CDR3 is TGTGCCAGCAGTGAAGCAGGGGGCGGAAACACCATATATTTT. Its translation: CASSEAGGGNTIYF. The full variable domain, in which reference TRBV2 and TRBJ1-3 provide the parts outside the CDR3, is EPEVTQTPSHQVTQMGQEVILRCVPISNHLYFYWYRQILGQKVEFLVSFYNNEISEKSEIFDDQFSVERPDGSNFTLKIRSTKLEDSAMYFCASSEAGGGNTIYFGEGSWLTVV.

This clone was detected a few times. The rearrangement uses TRBV11-1 and TRBJ1-2, with D perhaps TRBD1 (6 bases). Germline V gene sequence: CDR1 SGHAT, CDR2 FQDESV (reference sequence). This CDR3 is 12 amino acids long. Trimming left V 5 bases short and J 3 bases short, with 7 bases between. The CDR3 protein is CASSHRDYGYTF. The DNA for the CDR3 is TGTGCCAGCAGCCACAGGGACTATGGCTACACCTTC.

V usage is TRBV9 and J usage is TRBJ2-3; possibly TRBD1 for D (5 bases). CDR1 and CDR2 from the germline V gene are SGDLS and YYNGEE. The CDR3 length is 12 residues. The germline V and J ends were trimmed by 2 bases and 5 bases, with 6 bases remaining between them. The CDR3: CASSVQGDTQYF. CDR3 in DNA: TGTGCCAGCAGCGTCCAGGGAGATACGCAGTATTTT.

This clone was counted only a few times. The rearrangement joins TRBV5-1 to TRBJ1-2, with D possibly matching TRBD1 (6 bases). This CDR3 is built from 14 residues. Germline CDR1 reads SGHRS; CDR2 reads YFSETQ. V was trimmed by 3 bases and J by 7 bases, leaving 16 bases between them. The CDR3 reads CASSSAGGASGYTF. DNA of the CDR3: TGCGCCAGCAGCTCCGCGGGGGGCGCCTCTGGCTACACCTTC.

The gene calls are TRBV2 and TRBJ1-3; D call uncertain. V dropped 0 bases and J dropped 0 bases, with 6 bases sitting between them. Per germline, CDR1 SNHLY and CDR2 FYNNEI. The CDR3 runs to 15 residues. CDR3 bases: TGTGCCAGCAGTGAAGCGCCGGGCTCTGGAAACACCATATATTTT. The encoded protein is CASSEAPGSGNTIYF.

The chain is built from TRBV29-1 and TRBJ1-1; a possible D gene is TRBD1 (5 bases). The CDR3 runs 13 residues. The V gene's germline CDR1 is SQVTM and CDR2 ANQGSEA. Trimming took 5 bases from V and 5 from J, leaving 15 bases between them. CDR3 sequence: CSVHKTGGTEAFF. The CDR3 nucleotides are TGCAGCGTTCACAAGACGGGGGGAACTGAAGCTTTCTTT.